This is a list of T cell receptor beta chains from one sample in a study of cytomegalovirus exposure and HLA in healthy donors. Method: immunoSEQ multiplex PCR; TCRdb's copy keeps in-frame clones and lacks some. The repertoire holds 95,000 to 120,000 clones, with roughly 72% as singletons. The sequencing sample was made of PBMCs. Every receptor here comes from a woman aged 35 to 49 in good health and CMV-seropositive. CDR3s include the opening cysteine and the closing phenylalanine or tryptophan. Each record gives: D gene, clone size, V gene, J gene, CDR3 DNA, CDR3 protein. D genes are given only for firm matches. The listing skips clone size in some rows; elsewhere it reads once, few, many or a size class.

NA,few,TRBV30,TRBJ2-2,TGTGCCTGGAGTTTCAGTACCGGGGAGCTGTTTTTT,CAWSFSTGELFF
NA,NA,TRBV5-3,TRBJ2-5,TGTGCCAGAAGAGGAGGAGGGGCGGAAGAGACCCAGTACTTC,CARRGGGAEETQYF
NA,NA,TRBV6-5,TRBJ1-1,TGTGCCAGCAGTTACCAGGGTTCGAACACTGAAGCTTTCTTT,CASSYQGSNTEAFF
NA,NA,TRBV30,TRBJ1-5,TGTGCCTGGAGTGTACTGGGGAGGGGAAGAATTAGCAATCAGCCCCAGCATTTT,CAWSVLGRGRISNQPQHF
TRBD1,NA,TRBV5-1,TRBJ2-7,TGCGCCAGCAGCCCCCGCGCGGGACAGGGCATGTGGGAGCAGTACTTC,CASSPRAGQGMWEQYF
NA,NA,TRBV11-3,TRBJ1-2,TGTGCCAGCAGCTTAGTTGGGGGCGCTGGCTATGGCTACACCTTC,CASSLVGGAGYGYTF
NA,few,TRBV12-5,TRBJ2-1,TGTGCTAGTGGTTTGCCAACCCGGAATGAGCAGTTCTTC,CASGLPTRNEQFF
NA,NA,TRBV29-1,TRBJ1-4,TGCAGCGTGATGACAGGACAGAATGAAAAACTGTTTTTT,CSVMTGQNEKLFF
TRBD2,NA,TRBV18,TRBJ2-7,TGTGCCAGCTCACCACCTAGCGGGATCGGCGACGAGCAGTACTTC,CASSPPSGIGDEQYF
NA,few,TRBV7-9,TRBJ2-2,TGTGCCAGCAGCCCACCCTCTGGAGCGAACACCGGGGAGCTGTTTTTT,CASSPPSGANTGELFF
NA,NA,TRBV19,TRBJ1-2,TGTGCCAGTAGGCGGGACGGAACTAACTATGGCTACACCTTC,CASRRDGTNYGYTF
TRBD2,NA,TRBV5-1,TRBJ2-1,TGCGCCAGCAGCATCGGGACTAGCGGGAGGTCTGGGGAGCAGTTCTTC,CASSIGTSGRSGEQFF
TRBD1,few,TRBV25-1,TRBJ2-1,TGTGCCAGCAGTCCCGGGACAGGTTCCGATGAGCAGTTCTTC,CASSPGTGSDEQFF
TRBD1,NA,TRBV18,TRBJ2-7,TGTGCCAGCTCACCCGACAGGGACGAGCAGTACTTC,CASSPDRDEQYF
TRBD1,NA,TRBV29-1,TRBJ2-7,TGCAGCGTGGACAGGGGGGGCGAGCAGTACTTC,CSVDRGGEQYF
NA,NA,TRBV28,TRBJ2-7,TGTGCCAGCAGCAATCGGGTCTACGAGCAGTACTTC,CASSNRVYEQYF
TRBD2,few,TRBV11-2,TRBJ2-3,TGTGCCAGCAGCTTCGGGGGGAGCACAGATACGCAGTATTTT,CASSFGGSTDTQYF
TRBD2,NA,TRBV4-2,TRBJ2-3,TGTGCCAGCAGCCAAGTGGCTAGCGGGAGTGGAGGCACAGATACGCAGTATTTT,CASSQVASGSGGTDTQYF
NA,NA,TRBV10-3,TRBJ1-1,TGTGCCATCAGCTCCACTACAGGTGACACTGAAGCTTTCTTT,CAISSTTGDTEAFF
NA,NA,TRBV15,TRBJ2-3,TGTGCCACCAGCAGAGGGGCCCCAGGCCCCGAAGGCACAGATACGCAGTATTTT,CATSRGAPGPEGTDTQYF
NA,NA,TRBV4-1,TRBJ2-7,TGCGCCAGCAGCCAAGCCCCCGGGACTTGGACCTACGAGCAGTACTTC,CASSQAPGTWTYEQYF
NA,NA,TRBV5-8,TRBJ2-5,TGTGCCAGCAGCTTGGGGCAGGCCGGGACCCAGTACTTC,CASSLGQAGTQYF
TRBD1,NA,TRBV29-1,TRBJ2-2,TGCAGGACAGGGGAACGCACCGGGGAGCTGTTTTTT,CRTGERTGELFF
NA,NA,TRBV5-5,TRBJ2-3,TGTGCCAGCAGCTTGCCTAGCACAGATACGCAGTATTTT,CASSLPSTDTQYF
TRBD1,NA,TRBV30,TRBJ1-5,TGTGCCTGGAGCCGACAGGGGGCGGATCAGCCCCAGCATTTT,CAWSRQGADQPQHF
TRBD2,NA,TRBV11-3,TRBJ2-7,TGTGCCAGCAGCTCAAGGACTGGGACTAGCGGGAGGCGCGAGCAGTACTTC,CASSSRTGTSGRREQYF
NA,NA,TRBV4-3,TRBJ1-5,TGCGCCAGCAGCCAAGTTCGAGGGGGGGGTCAGCCCCAGCATTTT,CASSQVRGGGQPQHF
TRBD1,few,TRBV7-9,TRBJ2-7,TGTGCCAGCAGCTTGGCCGACAGGGCCCCCTACGAGCAGTACTTC,CASSLADRAPYEQYF
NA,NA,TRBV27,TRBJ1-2,TGTGCCAGCAGTCCGCAGGGGTCCCTCTACCACTATGGCTACACCTTC,CASSPQGSLYHYGYTF
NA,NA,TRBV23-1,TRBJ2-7,TGCGCCAGCAGCCCCAAGGAGACCATACTCCCCTACGAGCAGTACTTC,CASSPKETILPYEQYF
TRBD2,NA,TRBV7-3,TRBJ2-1,TGTGCCAGCAGCTTAGCGGGGGGGCCTAGCTCCTACAATGAGCAGTTCTTC,CASSLAGGPSSYNEQFF
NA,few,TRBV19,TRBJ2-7,TGTGCCAGTAGTATAGATAACGAGCAGTACTTC,CASSIDNEQYF
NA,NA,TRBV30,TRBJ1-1,TGTGCCTGGGGTAGACAGATGAAGAACACTGAAGCTTTCTTT,CAWGRQMKNTEAFF
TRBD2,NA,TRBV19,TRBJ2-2,TGTGCCAGTAGTATTTCGGGGCGGGGGTCGTACACCGGGGAGCTGTTTTTT,CASSISGRGSYTGELFF
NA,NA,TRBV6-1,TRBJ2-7,TGTGCCAGCAGTGAAGAAGGGGTACTCAGGTACGAGCAGTACTTC,CASSEEGVLRYEQYF
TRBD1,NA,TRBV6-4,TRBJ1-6,TGTGCCAGCTCCCTCGGACAGGAAAATTCACCCCTCCACTTT,CASSLGQENSPLHF
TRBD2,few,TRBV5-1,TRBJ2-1,TGCGCCAGCAGGTGGCTAGCGGGAATAGCCCGCACCTTCAATGAGCAGTTCTTC,CASRWLAGIARTFNEQFF
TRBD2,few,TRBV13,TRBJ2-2,TGTGCCAGCCATAGGCAGCCGAGGCACCGACTAGCGGGAATCACAAGGGCCGGGGAGCTGTTTTTT,CASHRQPRHRLAGITRAGELFF
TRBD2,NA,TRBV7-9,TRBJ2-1,TGTGCCAGCAGCTTTTGGCGGGAGGGCCGGGGGGATGAGCAGTTCTTC,CASSFWREGRGDEQFF
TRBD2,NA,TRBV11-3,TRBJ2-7,TGTGCCAGCAGCTTATTAAGCGGGAGGGCCCTTGGCGAGCAGTACTTC,CASSLLSGRALGEQYF
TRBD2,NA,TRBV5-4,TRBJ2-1,TGTGCCAGCAGACTTAGCGGGGGGTACAATGAGCAGTTCTTC,CASRLSGGYNEQFF
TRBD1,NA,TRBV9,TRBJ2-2,TGTGCCAGCAGCGTAAATAGGGGGCGCATGTCCGGGGAGCTGTTTTTT,CASSVNRGRMSGELFF
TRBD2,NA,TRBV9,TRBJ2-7,TGTGCCAGCAGCCCCGGGGCGGGAGCCATGCGTGACTACGAGCAGTACTTC,CASSPGAGAMRDYEQYF
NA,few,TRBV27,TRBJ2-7,TGTGCCAGCAGCGCCTTGGGGGCGATCTACGAGCAGTACTTC,CASSALGAIYEQYF
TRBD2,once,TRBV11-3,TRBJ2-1,TGTGCCAGCAGCTTAGAGGTCCGGGGGCTAGCGGGGGCAGATGAGCAGTTCTTC,CASSLEVRGLAGADEQFF
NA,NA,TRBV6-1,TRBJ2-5,TGTGCCAGCAGTTCCCGGGGTGGGGTACAAGAGACCCAGTACTTC,CASSSRGGVQETQYF